Detailed here is one T cell receptor beta chain. This clonotype was counted ten times or more. Its antigen is unknown. One end of the junction is discordant with germline, which a read error may explain. This entry belongs to a study of response to subunit inactivated influenza vaccine (dated by TCRdb to the late 2010s). Study-level background: The study used deep quantitative T cell receptor repertoire profiling to track responses to a trivalent subunit inactivated influenza vaccine. General conclusions and limits of the study: According to the authors, only a limited number of new T cells may be recruited by each seasonal influenza vaccination.

The label giving this sample's time point can be read as: 45 to 55 days after influenza vaccine administration. The library was obtained by RT-PCR. TCRdb names Illumina HiSeq 2500 as the instrument used. TCRdb applied fastp at Q25 and MiXCR to the public reads, then kept only in-frame beta chains. Rows with a matching CDR3 protein are joined into one entry that keeps the most common DNA and genes. This sample comprises over 400,000 distinct CDR3 sequences, around 9.9% of them detected only once. Approximately 12% of the sample rests with the top ten. The receptor was derived from a middle-aged man who received an inactivated influenza vaccine. Donor details come from another sample of the same person, matched by shared clones. Sequencing used PBMCs from blood, obtained 45 days after vaccination.

The CDR3 region reads CASSSGGTDTQYF. The DNA is as follows: TGCGCCAGCAGTAGTGGGGGTACAGATACGCAGTATTTT. The receptor chain draws on TRBV5-4 and TRBJ2-3; the D gene is tentatively TRBD1 or TRBD2, each matching 5 bases. Taken from the germline V gene (reference sequence), the CDR1 and CDR2 loops are SGHNT and YYREEE. Inclusive of the bounding cysteine and phenylalanine, the CDR3 is 13 residues long. Only the CDR3 DNA stays, 39 bases, in frame from base 1.